Listed below are T cell receptor beta chains from one sample, sequenced in a study of monozygotic twins with inflammatory bowel disease. TCRdb reworked the 5' RACE reads into one entry per CDR3 protein, no DNA. This listing includes 330,000 or so distinct CDR3 sequences. The sequenced sample was blood. The source is a human donor with ulcerative colitis or Crohn's disease, or a healthy co-twin of an affected twin (not recorded which). Each CDR3 is given with its conserved first and last residue.

v_gene: TRBV29-1; len: 14; j_gene: TRBJ2-1; CDR3aa: CSVEVTSGYNEQFF
v_gene: TRBV5-6; len: 13; j_gene: TRBJ2-1; CDR3aa: CASSKGGWREQFF
v_gene: TRBV28; len: 17; j_gene: TRBJ1-1; CDR3aa: CASSSRPKGLINTEAFF
v_gene: TRBV5-1; len: 16; j_gene: TRBJ2-2; CDR3aa: CASSLPDREHTGELFF
v_gene: TRBV11-2; len: 16; j_gene: TRBJ1-4; CDR3aa: CASSRSEGALNEKLFF
v_gene: TRBV5-1; len: 15; j_gene: TRBJ2-1; CDR3aa: CASSRPKSTGNEQFF
v_gene: TRBV5-1; len: 15; j_gene: TRBJ2-5; CDR3aa: CASSLEAGGWETQYF
v_gene: TRBV29-1; len: 12; j_gene: TRBJ1-2; CDR3aa: CSVGEGRDGYTF
v_gene: TRBV10-3; len: 12; j_gene: TRBJ2-5; CDR3aa: CAISGEGETQYF
v_gene: TRBV2; len: 12; j_gene: TRBJ2-7; CDR3aa: CASSVSLYEQYF
v_gene: TRBV2; len: 16; j_gene: TRBJ2-1; CDR3aa: CASSSNRDSSYNEQFF
v_gene: TRBV20-1; len: 14; j_gene: TRBJ1-5; CDR3aa: CSARGQGTNQPQHF
v_gene: TRBV5-1; len: 16; j_gene: TRBJ2-2; CDR3aa: CASSLGDVAYTGELFF
v_gene: TRBV11-1; len: 19; j_gene: TRBJ2-6; CDR3aa: CASSSIGGNRSSGANVLTF
v_gene: TRBV29-1; len: 11; j_gene: TRBJ2-5; CDR3aa: CSVSKQETQYF
v_gene: TRBV29-1; len: 14; j_gene: TRBJ2-3; CDR3aa: CSVNRDRGSDTQYF
v_gene: TRBV9; len: 14; j_gene: TRBJ2-1; CDR3aa: CASSQAKVGNEQFF
v_gene: TRBV4-1; len: 13; j_gene: TRBJ2-2; CDR3aa: CASSQDTDGELFF
v_gene: TRBV20-1; len: 17; j_gene: TRBJ1-6; CDR3aa: CSARDSLRGGLASPLHF
v_gene: TRBV12-3/TRBV12-4; len: 16; j_gene: TRBJ2-3; CDR3aa: CASSFGGGRPTDTQYF
v_gene: TRBV29-1; len: 13; j_gene: TRBJ1-2; CDR3aa: CSADRGNNYGYTF
v_gene: TRBV6-1; len: 14; j_gene: TRBJ1-5; CDR3aa: CASKSDNSNQPQHF
v_gene: TRBV7-2; len: 14; j_gene: TRBJ1-2; CDR3aa: CASSLAPGQGGYTF
v_gene: TRBV20-1; len: 13; j_gene: TRBJ2-7; CDR3aa: CSANRFYSYEQYF
v_gene: TRBV20-1; len: 12; j_gene: TRBJ2-1; CDR3aa: CSASLPYNEQFF
v_gene: TRBV6-5; len: 13; j_gene: TRBJ2-1; CDR3aa: CASSYTSGREQFF
v_gene: TRBV20-1; len: 13; j_gene: TRBJ2-5; CDR3aa: CSARGQGKETQYF
v_gene: TRBV11-2; len: 14; j_gene: TRBJ2-5; CDR3aa: CASSLLQGAETQYF
v_gene: TRBV21-1; len: 14; j_gene: TRBJ1-5; CDR3aa: CASRAGQEPQPQHF
v_gene: TRBV7-3; len: 15; j_gene: TRBJ2-7; CDR3aa: CASSWGQAVIYEQYF
v_gene: TRBV5-1; len: 16; j_gene: TRBJ1-5; CDR3aa: CASSLAGTGADQPQHF
v_gene: TRBV7-6; len: 15; j_gene: TRBJ2-7; CDR3aa: CASSLGTGTIYEQYF
v_gene: TRBV12-3/TRBV12-4; len: 14; j_gene: TRBJ2-7; CDR3aa: CASSPGGSVYEQYF
v_gene: TRBV15; len: 11; j_gene: TRBJ2-1; CDR3aa: CATSRDLEQFF
v_gene: TRBV5-5; len: 18; j_gene: TRBJ2-1; CDR3aa: CASIPTSGGLLSYNEQFF
v_gene: TRBV29-1; len: 15; j_gene: TRBJ2-3; CDR3aa: CSVDLAIKSTDTQYF
v_gene: TRBV3-1; len: 16; j_gene: TRBJ2-2; CDR3aa: CASTKRQGANTGELFF
v_gene: TRBV20-1; len: 15; j_gene: TRBJ2-3; CDR3aa: CSARGGALSTDTQYF
v_gene: TRBV4-3; len: 15; j_gene: TRBJ2-1; CDR3aa: CASSQDSGPRNEQFF
v_gene: TRBV5-1; len: 16; j_gene: TRBJ2-7; CDR3aa: CASSLEPSGVTYEQYF
v_gene: TRBV30; len: 15; j_gene: TRBJ2-7; CDR3aa: CAWSKGSSSSYEQYF
v_gene: TRBV7-9; len: 12; j_gene: TRBJ2-7; CDR3aa: CASSFQDYEQYF
v_gene: TRBV20-1; len: 14; j_gene: TRBJ2-5; CDR3aa: CSATPGGSQETQYF
v_gene: TRBV11-3; len: 15; j_gene: TRBJ1-1; CDR3aa: CASSLDGNRGTEAFF
v_gene: TRBV7-2; len: 13; j_gene: TRBJ1-5; CDR3aa: CASSHGGVEPQHF
v_gene: TRBV27; len: 15; j_gene: TRBJ2-5; CDR3aa: CASSSQREGWQTQYF
v_gene: TRBV4-3; len: 15; j_gene: TRBJ1-3; CDR3aa: CASSQSAYSGNTIYF
v_gene: TRBV5-1; len: 14; j_gene: TRBJ2-7; CDR3aa: CASSVGLADYEQYF
v_gene: TRBV27; len: 18; j_gene: TRBJ2-1; CDR3aa: CASTKVTEALGSYNEQFF
v_gene: TRBV7-7; len: 15; j_gene: TRBJ2-7; CDR3aa: CASSLEVGFSYEQYF
v_gene: TRBV7-2; len: 15; j_gene: TRBJ2-2; CDR3aa: CASSLTRGSTGELFF
v_gene: TRBV5-1; len: 13; j_gene: TRBJ2-3; CDR3aa: CASSSRLRDTQYF
v_gene: TRBV5-1; len: 14; j_gene: TRBJ1-1; CDR3aa: CASSSYQGGTEAFF
v_gene: TRBV11-2; len: 14; j_gene: TRBJ2-7; CDR3aa: CASSLVNSPHEQYF
v_gene: TRBV29-1; len: 13; j_gene: TRBJ1-1; CDR3aa: CSVMTHINTEAFF
v_gene: TRBV15; len: 15; j_gene: TRBJ2-1; CDR3aa: CATSRKQGGGNEQFF